Below, 12 T cell receptor beta chains from the same sample are listed, as sequenced in a study of T-cell reconstitution after alpha-beta-depleted transplantation in children. This sample's TCRbeta library carried unique molecular identifier barcodes. One entry per CDR3 protein results from TCRdb running MiXCR on the PCR reads. The data show some 220,000 distinct CDR3 sequences, with around 10% seen just once and 5% to 7% held by the top ten. Sequencing used PBMCs from the stem cell graft donor, obtained from the stem cell graft. The source is a human donor who donated a stem cell graft to a child with acute lymphoblastic leukemia.

The gene calls are TRBV5-1 and TRBJ2-1; 9 bases line up with TRBD2. CDR1 and CDR2 (germline): SGHRS, YFSETQ. V shed 0 bases and J 7 bases; nucleotides not matched to a gene: 8. This CDR3 contains 16 residues. The CDR3 DNA is TGCGCCAGCAGCTTGGTATCTAGCGGGGACGATAATGAGCAGTTCTTC. Residues: CASSLVSSGDDNEQFF. The entire variable domain, with the rest obtained from reference TRBV5-1 and TRBJ2-1, is as follows: KAGVTQTPRYLIKTRGQQVTLSCSPISGHRSVSWYQQTPGQGLQFLFEYFSETQRNKGNFPGRFSGRQFSNSRSEMNVSTLELGDSALYLCASSLVSSGDDNEQFFGPGTRLTVL.

This clonotype came up many times. The CDR3 spells CASSFAEGGTEAFF. DNA of the CDR3: TGCGCCAGCAGCTTCGCGGAGGGAGGTACTGAAGCTTTCTTT. The chain carries TRBV5-1 and TRBJ1-1, with D hard to call. The CDR3 is 14 amino acids. Germline V gene data show CDR1 as SGHRS and CDR2 as YFSETQ. Trimming shortened V by 2 bases and J by 5 bases, and 13 bases separated the two germline ends.

This clonotype was seen a handful of times. The chain has TRBV4-2 and TRBJ1-2; 7 nucleotides agree with TRBD1. The CDR3 consists of 15 residues. Unmatched junction bases numbered 2, after V lost 1 base and J lost 0 bases. Germline lookup yields CDR1 LGHNA and CDR2 YNFKEQ. The CDR3 DNA reads as TGTGCCAGCAGCCAAGGGGGACAGTCTAACTATGGCTACACCTTC. This codes for CASSQGGQSNYGYTF.

Only a few counts were recorded for this clonotype. This rearrangement joins TRBV5-1 to TRBJ2-3, with D possibly being TRBD2 (6 bases). This CDR3 has 18 amino acids. Between the trimmed V and J ends, which lost 2 bases and 3 bases, there was a span of 22 bases. Germline loops: CDR1 SGHRS, CDR2 YFSETQ. The CDR3 loop reads CASSFASAGPTDTDTQYF. The CDR3 DNA sequence: TGCGCCAGCAGCTTCGCCTCGGCGGGACCTACAGATACAGATACGCAGTATTTT. The complete variable domain, with remaining parts taken from reference TRBV5-1 and TRBJ2-3, reads KAGVTQTPRYLIKTRGQQVTLSCSPISGHRSVSWYQQTPGQGLQFLFEYFSETQRNKGNFPGRFSGRQFSNSRSEMNVSTLELGDSALYLCASSFASAGPTDTDTQYFGPGTRLTVL.

CDR3 residues: CASKAGSLPGDTQYF. The CDR3 bases are TGTGCCAGTAAAGCGGGGAGCCTCCCCGGAGATACGCAGTATTTT. This chain uses TRBV19 with TRBJ2-3, with TRBD2 matching over 7 bases. From germline, CDR1 is LNHDA and CDR2 SQIVND (reference sequence). Unmatched junction bases numbered 12, after V lost 7 bases and J lost 5 bases. This CDR3 has 15 amino acids.

There are a few counts of this clonotype. This chain uses TRBV6-1 with TRBJ2-1, with TRBD2 identical over 13 bases. CDR3 length: 15 amino acids. J gave up 6 bases and V 6 bases, and 5 bases lay outside the gene matches. Germline V CDR1 and CDR2: MNHNS, SASEGT. The CDR3 sequence: CASRPGTSGANEQFF. CDR3 nucleotide sequence: TGTGCCAGCAGACCCGGGACTAGCGGGGCCAATGAGCAGTTCTTC.

This clonotype has ten or more counts. The rearrangement joins TRBV4-2 to TRBJ2-2, with TRBD1 matching over 10 bases. V was clipped by 2 bases and J by 5 bases; unmatched bases: 5. The CDR3 contains 16 residues. CDR1 is LGHNA, CDR2 YNFKEQ, per germline. CDR3 in amino acids: CASSQTDRGRTGELFF. CDR3 nucleotide sequence: TGTGCCAGCAGCCAAACAGACAGGGGGCGGACCGGGGAGCTGTTTTTT.

The chain carries TRBV6-5 and TRBJ2-7; D call uncertain. CDR1 is MNHEY and CDR2 is SVGAGI in the germline V gene. With 6 bases removed from V and 6 bases from J, the gap between germline ends came to 12 bases. This CDR3 is 12 amino acids long. CDR3 protein: CASSGLRSEQYF. CDR3 DNA: TGTGCCAGCAGCGGTCTTAGGTCCGAGCAGTACTTC.

This clonotype was recorded many times. V usage is TRBV5-1 and J usage is TRBJ1-5; D perhaps matches TRBD1 (5 bases). The CDR3 runs 15 residues. Trimming left V 4 bases short and J 1 base short, with 12 bases between. Germline V lookup: CDR1 SGHRS, CDR2 YFSETQ. The CDR3 region is CASSRTIGSNQPQHF. Written as DNA, the CDR3 is TGCGCCAGCAGCCGGACAATTGGGAGCAATCAGCCCCAGCATTTT.

This clonotype was counted many times. The chain recombines TRBV9 with TRBJ2-1; 9 bases line up with TRBD2. The CDR3 consists of 14 residues. Germline-derived CDR1 and CDR2 are SGDLS and YYNGEE. J gave up 9 bases and V 2 bases, and 6 bases lay outside the gene matches. CDR3 in DNA: TGTGCCAGCAGCGTGGGCGGGGGGGTTTTTGAGCAGTTCTTC. As protein: CASSVGGGVFEQFF.

There are a few counts of this clonotype. This chain links TRBV5-1 with TRBJ1-1; TRBD1 matches 12 bases. CDR3 length equals 21 residues. Unmatched junction bases numbered 18, after V lost 3 bases and J lost 0 bases. The germline CDR1 and CDR2 sequences are SGHRS and YFSETQ. The CDR3 bases are TGCGCCAGCAGCTCTGGGACAGGGGGCGGCTCAGTGCGTCGAATGAACACTGAAGCTTTCTTT. As protein: CASSSGTGGGSVRRMNTEAFF.

This clonotype was seen a few times. The chain uses TRBV7-2 and TRBJ2-3, with D unclear. V was clipped by 4 bases and J by 9 bases, with 14 bases between them. Germline lookup yields CDR1 SGHTA and CDR2 FQGNSA. This CDR3 spans 13 amino acids. CDR3 bases: TGTGCCAGCAGCTCAGATAGGCCAGTAACGCAGTATTTT. It specifies CASSSDRPVTQYF.